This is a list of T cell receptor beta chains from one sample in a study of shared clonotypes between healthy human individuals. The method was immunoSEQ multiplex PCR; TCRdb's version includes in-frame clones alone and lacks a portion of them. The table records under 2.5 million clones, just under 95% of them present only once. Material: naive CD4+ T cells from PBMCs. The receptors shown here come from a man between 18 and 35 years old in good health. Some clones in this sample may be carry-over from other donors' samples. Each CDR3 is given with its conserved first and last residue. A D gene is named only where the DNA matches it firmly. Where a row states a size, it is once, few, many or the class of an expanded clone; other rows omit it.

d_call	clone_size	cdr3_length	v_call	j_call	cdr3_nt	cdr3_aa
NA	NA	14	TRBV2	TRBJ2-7	TGTGCCACCAGGAGTCAGGGCCCAACCTACGAGCAGTACTTC	CATRSQGPTYEQYF
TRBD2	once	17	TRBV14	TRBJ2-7	TGTGCCAGCAGCCAAGAGGGAGAGACTAGCCCGATCTCCGAGCAGTACTTC	CASSQEGETSPISEQYF
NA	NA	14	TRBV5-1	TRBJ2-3	TGCGCCAGCAGCTACACCGGGGGCACAGATACGCAGTATTTT	CASSYTGGTDTQYF
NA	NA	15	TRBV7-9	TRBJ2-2	TGTGCCAGCAGCTTAGGGCTCTCGGGAACCGGGGAGCTGTTTTTT	CASSLGLSGTGELFF
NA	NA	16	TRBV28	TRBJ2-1	TGTGCCAGCAGCCGGGGAAGGGCCAGCTCCTACAATGAGCAGTTCTTC	CASSRGRASSYNEQFF
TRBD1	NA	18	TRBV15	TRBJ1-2	TGTGCCACCAGCTTGCACTCGGGACAGGGGGCGCTTGTCTATGGCTACACCTTC	CATSLHSGQGALVYGYTF
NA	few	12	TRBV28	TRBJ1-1	TGTGCCAGCAGTTTAGGAAACACTGAAGCTTTCTTT	CASSLGNTEAFF
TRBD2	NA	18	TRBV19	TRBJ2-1	TGTGCCAGTAGTATGGGTGGTAAGGGACTAGCGGGAGGGTATGAGCAGTTCTTC	CASSMGGKGLAGGYEQFF
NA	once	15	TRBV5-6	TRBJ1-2	TGTGCCAGCAGCTTGGAGGGCCTGGCGGGCTATGGCTACACCTTC	CASSLEGLAGYGYTF
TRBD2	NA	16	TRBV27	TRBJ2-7	TGTGCCAGCAGTCTCCGTGGGGTGGCGGGAGGGCACGAGCAGTACTTC	CASSLRGVAGGHEQYF
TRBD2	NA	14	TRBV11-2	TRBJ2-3	TGTGCCAGCAGCTTATCTACTAGCGCAGATACGCAGTATTTT	CASSLSTSADTQYF
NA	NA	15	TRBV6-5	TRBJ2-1	TGTGCCAGCAGTAGGGGGTTCGGATCCTACAATGAGCAGTTCTTC	CASSRGFGSYNEQFF
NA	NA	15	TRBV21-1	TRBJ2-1	TGTGCCAGCAGCTGTACTAGCGGGAGAAGCAATGAGCAGTTCTTC	CASSCTSGRSNEQFF
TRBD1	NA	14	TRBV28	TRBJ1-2	TGTGCCAGCAGAGGGAGGGGGCTCGACTATGGCTACACCTTC	CASRGRGLDYGYTF
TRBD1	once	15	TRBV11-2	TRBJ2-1	TGTGCCAGCAGGAAACTAACAGGGGATTCAAATGAGCAGTTCTTC	CASRKLTGDSNEQFF
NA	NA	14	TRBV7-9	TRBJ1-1	TGTGCCAGCAGCCCGAGACCGATGAACACTGAAGCTTTCTTT	CASSPRPMNTEAFF
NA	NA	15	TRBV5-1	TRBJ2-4	TGCGCCAGCTCCTCCCCCGAGTTTGCCAAAAACATTCAGTACTTC	CASSSPEFAKNIQYF
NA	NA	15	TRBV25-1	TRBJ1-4	TGTGCCAGCAGTGCTCTGTACAGTGTGGGGGAAAAACTGTTTTTT	CASSALYSVGEKLFF
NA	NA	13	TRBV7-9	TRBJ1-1	TGTGCCAGCAGCGCATCCTACAGGACTGAAGCTTTCTTT	CASSASYRTEAFF
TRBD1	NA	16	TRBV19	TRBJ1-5	TGTGCCAGTAGTCCACGACAGGGGGCTCGCAATCAGCCCCAGCATTTT	CASSPRQGARNQPQHF
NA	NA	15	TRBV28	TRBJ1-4	TGTGCCAGCAGTACCCGCGCAGGGGTTAGCGAAAAACTGTTTTTT	CASSTRAGVSEKLFF
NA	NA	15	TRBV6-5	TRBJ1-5	TGTGCCAGCAAGCCAGGGTTTTATAGCAATCAGCCCCAGCATTTT	CASKPGFYSNQPQHF
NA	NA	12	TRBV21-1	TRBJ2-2	TGTGCCACCTCGGGGGGGAGCGGGGAGCTGTTTTTT	CATSGGSGELFF
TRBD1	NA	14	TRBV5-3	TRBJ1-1	TGTGCCAGAAGCTCGACAGGGATGAACACTGAAGCTTTCTTT	CARSSTGMNTEAFF
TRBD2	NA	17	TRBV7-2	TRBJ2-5	TGTGCCAGCAGCCCAAGACTAGCGGGAGGTCTCCAAGAGACCCAGTACTTC	CASSPRLAGGLQETQYF
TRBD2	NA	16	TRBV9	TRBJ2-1	TGTGCCAGCAGCGTAGTATCTAGCGGGGGGTACAATGAGCAGTTCTTC	CASSVVSSGGYNEQFF
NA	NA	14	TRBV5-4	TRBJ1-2	TGTGCCAGCAGCCCTGGGGGGACTAACTATGGCTACACCTTC	CASSPGGTNYGYTF
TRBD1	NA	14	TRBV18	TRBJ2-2	TGTGCCAGCTCACCACCAAGGGGGCCCGGGGAGCTGTTTTTT	CASSPPRGPGELFF
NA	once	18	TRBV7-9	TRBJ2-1	TGTGCCAGCAGCTTAGTGGGGGGCAGGGTGAGCTCCTACAATGAGCAGTTCTTC	CASSLVGGRVSSYNEQFF
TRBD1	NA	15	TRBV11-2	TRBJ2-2	TGTGCCAGCAGCTCTAACAGGGGGCGGGTCGGGGAGCTGTTTTTT	CASSSNRGRVGELFF
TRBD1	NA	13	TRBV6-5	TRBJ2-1	TGTGCCAGCAGTTACTCACAGGGGCCTGAGCAGTTCTTC	CASSYSQGPEQFF
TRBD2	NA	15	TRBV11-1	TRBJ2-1	TGTGCCAGCAGCTTAATACTAGCGGGAGGGGGTGAGCAGTTCTTC	CASSLILAGGGEQFF
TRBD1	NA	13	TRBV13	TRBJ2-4	TGTGCCAGCAGCCAGGACAGGGGTCACATTCAGTACTTC	CASSQDRGHIQYF
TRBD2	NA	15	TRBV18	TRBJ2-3	TGTGCCAGCTCACCAAGGGAGGGTAGCACAGATACGCAGTATTTT	CASSPREGSTDTQYF
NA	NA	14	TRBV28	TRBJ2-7	TGTGCCAGCAGTTTGGCCCTAGTTGGCTACGAGCAGTACTTC	CASSLALVGYEQYF
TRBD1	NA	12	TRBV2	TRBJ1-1	TGTGCCAGCAGTGGACAGACAGGGGAAGCTTTCTTT	CASSGQTGEAFF
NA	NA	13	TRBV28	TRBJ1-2	TGTGCCAGCAGGTGGGGCGGGAACTATGGCTACACCTTC	CASRWGGNYGYTF
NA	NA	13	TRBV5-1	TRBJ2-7	TGCGCCAGCAGCTTGCCAGCTGCCTACGAGCAGTACTTC	CASSLPAAYEQYF
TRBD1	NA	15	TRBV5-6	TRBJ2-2	TGTGCCAGCAGCCCAGGGACAGGGTACACCGGGGAGCTGTTTTTT	CASSPGTGYTGELFF
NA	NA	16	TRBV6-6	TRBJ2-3	TGTGCCAGCAGTTACTCTTGGGGTTATAGCACAGATACGCAGTATTTT	CASSYSWGYSTDTQYF
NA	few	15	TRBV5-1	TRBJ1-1	TGCGCCAGCAGCCTGGGACAACCGAGCGACACTGAAGCTTTCTTT	CASSLGQPSDTEAFF
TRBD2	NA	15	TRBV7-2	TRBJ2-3	TGTGCCAGCAGCCTAGCGGGGTCCTACACAGATACGCAGTATTTT	CASSLAGSYTDTQYF
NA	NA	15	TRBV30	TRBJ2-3	TGTGCCTGGAGGCAGGCTAGCCGAGTCACAGATACGCAGTATTTT	CAWRQASRVTDTQYF
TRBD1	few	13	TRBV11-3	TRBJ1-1	TGTGCCAGCAGCTCGGGACAGGGTGTGGAGGCTTTCTTT	CASSSGQGVEAFF
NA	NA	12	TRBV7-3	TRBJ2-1	TGTGCCAGCAGCCTACTGGGGGATGAGCAGTTCTTC	CASSLLGDEQFF
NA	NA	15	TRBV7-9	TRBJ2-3	TGTGCCAGCAGCTTTCGACTAGTAGGGACAGATACGCAGTATTTT	CASSFRLVGTDTQYF